Included here is one TCR beta chain sequence, with context. This sample stems from a study of blood T cell repertoires in COVID-19. Study summary: Some COVID-19 samples were acute and others convalescent; all came from the United States, Italy and Spain.

The CDR3 spans 17 residues. Germline V gene lookup returns CDR1 SQVTM and CDR2 ANQGSEA. The V end lost 4 bases, the J end lost 3 bases, and 25 bases lay between the germline ends. Some clones are missing from TCRdb's copy, which holds only in-frame ones; the method was immunoSEQ multiplex PCR. The repertoire holds around 260,000 clones, with roughly 89% as singletons. The receptor's source is a woman aged 25 to 39 with active or convalescent COVID-19. V is TRBV29-1 and J is TRBJ2-7; D is unclear. Sequenced material: peripheral blood. The CDR3 DNA reads TGCAGCGTTGCTACGGAGTTAAGGTTAATGACCCTCTACGAGCAGTACTTC. It is translated as CSVATELRLMTLYEQYF.